This T cell receptor (beta chain) was recovered during a study of blood T cell repertoires in COVID-19. The overall study: The study drew acute and convalescent COVID-19 samples from the United States, Italy and Spain. From T cells, B-cell-depleted T cells, or PBMCs came the material, which was cDNA or gDNA.

Per the study methods: Nucleated cell number was recorded as an estimate derived from reference gene primer amplification. Sequencing was performed with immunoSEQ multiplex PCR; in TCRdb, only in-frame clones are kept and a portion is missing. The V and J calls and clone size are taken from that table; D and trimming were inferred from the DNA. The table lists 100,000 to 150,000 clones, roughly four fifths of them singletons. Trimming left V 6 bases short and J 3 bases short, with 14 bases between. The CDR3 runs 15 residues. Germline CDR1 and CDR2: MNHEY and SVGAGI. The clonotype comes from a woman aged 60-75 years with acute or convalescent COVID-19. The material sequenced was peripheral blood. The chain has TRBV6-5 and TRBJ1-4; no definite D call. Written as DNA, the CDR3 is TGTGCCAGCAGACGACTGGCAAAACCTAATGAAAAACTGTTTTTT. Amino acids: CASRRLAKPNEKLFF.